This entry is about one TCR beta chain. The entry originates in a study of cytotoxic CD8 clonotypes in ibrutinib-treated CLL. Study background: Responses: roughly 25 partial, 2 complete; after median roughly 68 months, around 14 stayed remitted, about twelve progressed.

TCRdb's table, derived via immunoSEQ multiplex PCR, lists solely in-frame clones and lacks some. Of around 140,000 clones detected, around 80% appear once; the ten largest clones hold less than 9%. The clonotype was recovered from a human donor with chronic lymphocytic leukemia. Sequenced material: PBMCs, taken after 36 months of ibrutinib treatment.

CDR3 DNA: TGTGCCAGCAGTGTAGTAGGGACTCCACCCTACGAGCAGTACTTC. Amino acid sequence: CASSVVGTPPYEQYF. The genes are TRBV2 and TRBJ2-7, with a weak D call TRBD2 (6 bases). Trimming pared 4 bases from V and 2 bases from J, leaving 15 bases between. The germline V gene has CDR1 SNHLY and CDR2 FYNNEI. The CDR3 spans 15 residues.